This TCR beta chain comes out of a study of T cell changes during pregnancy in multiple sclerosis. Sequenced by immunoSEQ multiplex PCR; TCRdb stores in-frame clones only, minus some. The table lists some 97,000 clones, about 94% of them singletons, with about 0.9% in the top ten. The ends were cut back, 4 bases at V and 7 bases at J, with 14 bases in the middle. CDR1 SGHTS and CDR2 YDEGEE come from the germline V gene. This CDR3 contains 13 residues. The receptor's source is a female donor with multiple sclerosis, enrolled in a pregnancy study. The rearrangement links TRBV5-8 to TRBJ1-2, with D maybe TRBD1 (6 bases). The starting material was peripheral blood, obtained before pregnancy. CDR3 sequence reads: CASSQVAGAGYTF. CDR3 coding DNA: TGTGCCAGCAGCCAGGTAGCGGGGGCTGGCTACACCTTC.